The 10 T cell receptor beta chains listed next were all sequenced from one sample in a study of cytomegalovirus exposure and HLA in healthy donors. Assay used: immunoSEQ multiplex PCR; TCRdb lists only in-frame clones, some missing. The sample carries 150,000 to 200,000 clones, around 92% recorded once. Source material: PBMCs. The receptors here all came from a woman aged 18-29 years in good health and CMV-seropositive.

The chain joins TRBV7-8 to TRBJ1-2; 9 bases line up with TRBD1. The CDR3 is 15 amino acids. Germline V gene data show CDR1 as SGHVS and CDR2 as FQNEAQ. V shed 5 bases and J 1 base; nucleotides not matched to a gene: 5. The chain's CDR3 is CASSPRQGDNYGYTF. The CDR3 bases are TGTGCCAGCAGCCCTCGACAGGGGGATAACTATGGCTACACCTTC.

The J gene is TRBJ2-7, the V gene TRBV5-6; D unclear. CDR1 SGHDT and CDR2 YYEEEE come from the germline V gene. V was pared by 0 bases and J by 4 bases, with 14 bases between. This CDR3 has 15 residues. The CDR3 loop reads CASSLDYLSPYEQYF. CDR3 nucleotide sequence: TGTGCCAGCAGCTTGGATTACCTATCTCCTTACGAGCAGTACTTC.

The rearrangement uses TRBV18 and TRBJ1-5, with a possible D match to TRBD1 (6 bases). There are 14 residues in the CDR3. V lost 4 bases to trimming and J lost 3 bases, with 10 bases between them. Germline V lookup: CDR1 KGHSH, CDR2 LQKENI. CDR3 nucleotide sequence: TGTGCCAGCTCACAGGGGGTAATCAATCAGCCCCAGCATTTT. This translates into CASSQGVINQPQHF.

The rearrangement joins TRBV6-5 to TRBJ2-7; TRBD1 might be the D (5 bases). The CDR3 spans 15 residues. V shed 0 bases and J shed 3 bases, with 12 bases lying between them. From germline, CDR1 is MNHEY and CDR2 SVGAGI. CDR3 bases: TGTGCCAGCAGTTACTCAGGCAGGGCTCGCTACGAGCAGTACTTC. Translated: CASSYSGRARYEQYF.

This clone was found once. The CDR3 is CASSQGTIAGGYTDTQYF. The CDR3 DNA follows: TGTGCCAGCAGCCAAGGCACCATAGCGGGAGGGTACACAGATACGCAGTATTTT. This chain links TRBV7-3 with TRBJ2-3; 11 bases match TRBD2. Germline V gene lookup returns CDR1 SGHTA and CDR2 FQGTGA. V shed 5 bases, J shed 2 bases, and the junction held 12 bases outside the gene matches. The CDR3 loop spans 18 amino acids.

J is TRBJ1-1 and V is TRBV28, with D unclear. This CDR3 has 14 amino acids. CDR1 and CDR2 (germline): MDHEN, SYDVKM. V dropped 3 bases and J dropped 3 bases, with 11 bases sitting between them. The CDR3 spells CASSFRGRYTEAFF. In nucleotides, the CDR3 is TGTGCCAGCAGTTTCCGAGGGCGGTACACTGAAGCTTTCTTT.

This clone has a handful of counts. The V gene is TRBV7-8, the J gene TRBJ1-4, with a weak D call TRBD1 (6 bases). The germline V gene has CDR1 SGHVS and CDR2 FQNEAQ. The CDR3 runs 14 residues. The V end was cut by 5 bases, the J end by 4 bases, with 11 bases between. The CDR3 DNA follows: TGTGCCAGCAGCCACAGGGTTGGTAATGAAAAACTGTTTTTT. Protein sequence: CASSHRVGNEKLFF.

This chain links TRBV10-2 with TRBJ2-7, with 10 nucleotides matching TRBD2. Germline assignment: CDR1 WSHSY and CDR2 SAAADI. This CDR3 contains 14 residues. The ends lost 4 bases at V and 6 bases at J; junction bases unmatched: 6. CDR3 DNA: TGCGCCAGCAGTGGAGTTAGCGGGAGGACCGAGCAGTACTTC. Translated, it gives CASSGVSGRTEQYF.

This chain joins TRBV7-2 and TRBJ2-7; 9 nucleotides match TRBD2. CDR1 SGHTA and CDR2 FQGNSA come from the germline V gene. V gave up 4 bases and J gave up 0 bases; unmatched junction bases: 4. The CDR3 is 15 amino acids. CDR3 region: CASSSTSGFSYEQYF. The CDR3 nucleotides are TGTGCCAGCAGCTCTACTAGCGGGTTCTCCTACGAGCAGTACTTC.

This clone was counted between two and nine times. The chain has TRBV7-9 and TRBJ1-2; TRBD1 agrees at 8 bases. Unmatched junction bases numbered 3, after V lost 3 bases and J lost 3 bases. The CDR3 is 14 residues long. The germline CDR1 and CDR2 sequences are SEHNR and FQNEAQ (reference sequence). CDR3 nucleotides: TGTGCCAGCAGCTTGGACAGGGATCACTATGGCTACACCTTC. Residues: CASSLDRDHYGYTF.